The 3 T cell receptor beta chains presented below share a single source sample, sequenced in a study of T cell clonality in common variable immunodeficiency. Study-level points and caveats: In common variable immunodeficiency, TCR beta chains reportedly carried fewer deletions and N-nucleotide insertions.

These TCRs' antigens remain unknown. Assay used: immunoSEQ multiplex PCR; TCRdb lists only in-frame clones, some missing. There are tens of thousands of clones in the sample, none observed a single time. What was sequenced was peripheral blood mononuclear cells. These receptors all come from a human donor with common variable immunodeficiency.

There are many counts of this clone. The missing CDR3 end, 3 residues past where the read stops, is filled in from the germline J gene. This chain connects TRBV7-9 to TRBJ1-1; 7 nucleotides align to TRBD1. The CDR3 consists of 14 residues. Germline lookup yields CDR1 SEHNR and CDR2 FQNEAQ (reference sequence). CDR3 DNA, as far as it was read: TGTGCCAGCAGCCCATCGACAGGGATTCGAAGA. It is translated as CASSPSTGIRR. The entire CDR3 is CASSPSTGIRRAFF. The full variable domain, its missing parts supplied by reference TRBV7-9 and TRBJ1-1, is DTGVSQNPRHKITKRGQNVTFRCDPISEHNRLYWYRQTLGQGPEFLTYFQNEAQLEKSRLLSDRFSAERPKGSFSTLEIQRTEQGDSAMYLCASSPSTGIRRAFFGQGTRLTVV.

This clone was observed many times. The read gets to within 3 residues of the CDR3 end, and the germline J gene fills in the rest. The chain joins TRBV12-3 or TRBV12-4 to TRBJ1-4; 7 bases are shared with TRBD1. J lost 5 bases, V lost 5 bases, and 8 bases had no gene match. The CDR3 extends over 15 amino acids. CDR3 region: CASSPAGTANEKLFF. The CDR3 bases that were read are TGTGCCAGCAGTCCGGCCGGGACAGCAAATGAAAAA.

In the case of this clone: The CDR3 end is not reached by the read, which stops 3 residues before it; the germline J gene fills it in. The V call is TRBV7-9, the J call TRBJ2-7; the D gene is possibly TRBD2 (6 bases). Germline loops: CDR1 SEHNR, CDR2 FQNEAQ (reference sequence). CDR3 length equals 12 residues. Deletions cut 6 bases from V and 5 bases from J, with 11 bases between. The sequenced CDR3 bases are TGTGCCAGCAGATCGGACTATAACGAG. Its protein is CASRSDYNE. The full CDR3 sequence reads CASRSDYNEQYF.